This T cell receptor (beta chain) emerged from a study of CD4+ T cells in melanoma. General study points: A reported correlation linked neoantigen-specific CD4+ T cells to CD8+, macrophage and B cell function. In melanoma, neoantigen-specific CD4+ T cells reportedly differed in differentiation state.

Sequenced by immunoSEQ multiplex PCR; TCRdb stores in-frame clones only, minus some. The table includes about 9,600 clones, about 73% detected once. Of note for this clone: Its matching antigen is unknown.

This TCR was sampled from a human donor with melanoma. The sequencing sample was made of cells from a culture (not recorded whether cultured in vitro).

The CDR3, as DNA: TGTGCCATCAGTGAGTCATGGGGTTATAGGCAGCCCCAGCATTTT. Amino acid sequence: CAISESWGYRQPQHF. The V gene is TRBV10-3, the J gene TRBJ1-5; no clear D gene. This CDR3 is built from 15 residues. Germline V gene data show CDR1 as ENHRY and CDR2 as SYGVKD. Trimming shortened V by 0 bases and J by 7 bases, and 13 bases separated the two germline ends.